This TCR beta chain was sequenced in a study of CD8 T cells in Susac syndrome. A remark on this clonotype: Its antigen is unknown.

A quantity of about 0.5 to 1 ug RNA underwent reverse transcription using random hexamers. TCRdb independently ran MiXCR on the immunoSEQ multiplex PCR reads; one entry per CDR3 protein. The sample consists of some 260,000 distinct CDR3 sequences, approximately 85% of them appearing once. Trimming pared 6 bases from V and 3 bases from J, leaving 7 bases between. This CDR3 spans 12 amino acids. General study points: That the number of individuals in its TCR sequencing and HLA analysis was relatively small was acknowledged by the study.

The J gene is TRBJ2-3, the V gene TRBV12-3 or TRBV12-4, with D unclear. Sequenced: CD8+ T cells from PBMCs. This clonotype was sampled from a human donor with multiple sclerosis. CDR3 DNA sequence: TGTGCCAGCAGCTGGTCTACAGATACGCAGTATTTT. Translating gives CASSWSTDTQYF.